The 21 T cell receptor beta chains below come from one sample, sequenced in a study of blood T cells in healthy people across ages. A second PCR of 7 to 11 cycles used a sample-barcoded 5' primer and a J-beta primer mix. MiXCR, run by TCRdb on the 5' RACE reads, gives a single entry per CDR3 protein. The data contain 750,000 to 950,000 distinct CDR3 sequences, around 24% of them singletons. The same data also went into a second study, on T cells of mothers and their children.

Input material: blood. The receptor set was obtained from a boy aged 5-17 years in good health.

This sequence joins TRBV14 and TRBJ1-1; D is ambiguous. The CDR3 sequence is 14 residues long. The germline CDR1 and CDR2 sequences are SGHDN and FVKESK. Deletions cut 0 bases from V and 1 base from J, with 6 bases between. CDR3 DNA sequence: TGTGCCAGCAGCCAAGATCCGGGGAACACTGAAGCTTTCTTT. It encodes CASSQDPGNTEAFF.

The rearrangement links TRBV12-3 or TRBV12-4 to TRBJ2-2; D is unclear. The ends were cut back, 0 bases at V and 7 bases at J, with 9 bases in the middle. The CDR3 has 14 amino acids. The CDR3, as DNA: TGTGCCAGCAGTTTAGCAGGGTATCACGGGGAGCTGTTTTTT. The encoded protein is CASSLAGYHGELFF.

The chain is built from TRBV6-5 and TRBJ2-5; a weak D match, TRBD1 (5 bases). The closer fit of TRBJ2-7 to the DNA end suggests the J call may be wrong. Looked up from germline, CDR1 is MNHEY and CDR2 is SVGAGI. The CDR3 extends over 13 amino acids. CDR3 DNA sequence: TGTGCCAGCAGTAGGACATCCTCCTACGAGCAGTACTTC. Translating it yields CASSRTSSYEQYF.

This clonotype occurred a few times. The J gene is TRBJ1-2, the V gene TRBV12-3 or TRBV12-4; 10 bases map to TRBD1. The CDR3 is made up of 14 amino acids. J was trimmed by 6 bases and V by 1 base; bases with no gene match: 2. CDR3 in amino acids: CASSLGGTGDGYTF. The CDR3 DNA follows: TGTGCCAGCAGTTTAGGCGGGACAGGGGATGGCTACACCTTC.

The V call is TRBV6-2 or TRBV6-3, the J call TRBJ2-5, with D perhaps being TRBD1 or TRBD2 (5 bases each). The J call may not be correct, given that the DNA end is closer to TRBJ2-1. This CDR3 has 12 amino acids. Germline V CDR1 and CDR2: MNHEY, SVGEGT. DNA for the CDR3: TGTGCCAGCAGTTGGTATAGGGACGAGCAGTTCTTC. This gives the protein CASSWYRDEQFF.

The chain recombines TRBV18 with TRBJ2-5; D remains ambiguous. The CDR3 has 13 amino acids. Trimming stripped 0 bases from V and 4 bases from J, with 6 bases between. Per germline, CDR1 KGHSH and CDR2 LQKENI. CDR3 nucleotides: TGTGCCAGCTCACCACCTATATTAGAGACCCAGTACTTC. This gives the protein CASSPPILETQYF.

Comments on this clonotype: One end of the junction varies from germline; a read error may be responsible. CDR3 sequence (DNA): TGTGCCAGCAGTCCCCGACGGACGAACACCGGGGAGCTGTTCTTT. It yields the protein CASSPRRTNTGELFF. V usage is TRBV6-5 and J usage is TRBJ2-2, with D maybe TRBD2 (5 bases). CDR3 size: 15 residues. Looked up from germline, CDR1 is MNHEY and CDR2 is SVGAGI.

This clonotype was counted between two and nine times. The gene calls are TRBV4-1 and TRBJ2-1; D gene unclear. TRBJ2-5 explains the end of the DNA better; the J call may be wrong. Germline CDR1 is MGHRA and CDR2 is YSYEKL. The CDR3 spans 14 residues. The CDR3 DNA reads TGCGCCAGCAGTCGGCCCGGCCACAAAGAGACCCAGTACTTC. Amino acids: CASSRPGHKETQYF.

At least ten counts were recorded for this clonotype. One end of the junction varies from germline; a read error may be responsible. This sequence joins TRBV5-1 and TRBJ2-6; D is unclear. CDR1 SGHRS and CDR2 YFSETQ come from the germline V gene. The CDR3 has 15 residues. The CDR3 loop reads CASSLVGSGANVLTF. Here the CDR3 DNA reads TGTGCCAGCAGCTTAGTCGGTTCTGGGGCCAACGTCCTGACTTTC.

The chain couples TRBV6-6 to TRBJ2-3; D call uncertain. V lost 7 bases and J 0 bases, leaving 17 bases between the germline ends. Germline CDR1 and CDR2: MNHNY and SVGAGI (reference sequence). The CDR3 covers 16 residues. CDR3 nucleotide sequence: TGTGCCAGCACCCACCGTGACGGTTCGAGCACAGATACGCAGTATTTT. Residues: CASTHRDGSSTDTQYF.

This clonotype was seen many times. The chain uses TRBV7-8 and TRBJ2-1; 12 positions match TRBD2. The CDR3 length is 15 residues. V lost 6 bases to trimming and J lost 0 bases; unmatched junction nucleotides: 0. CDR1 and CDR2 (germline): SGHVS, FQNEAQ. Here the CDR3 DNA reads TGTGCCAGCAGGACTAGCGGGAGCTCCTACAATGAGCAGTTCTTC. It encodes CASRTSGSSYNEQFF. Full variable domain (missing parts from reference TRBV7-8 and TRBJ2-1): GAGVSQSPRYKVAKRGQDVALRCDPISGHVSLFWYQQALGQGPEFLTYFQNEAQLDKSGLPSDRFFAERPEGSVSTLKIQRTQQEDSAVYLCASRTSGSSYNEQFFGPGTRLTVL.

The rearrangement uses TRBV5-1 and TRBJ2-3; 7 nucleotides align to TRBD1. With V trimmed by 2 bases and J by 2 bases, 8 bases remained unmatched. The CDR3 covers 16 residues. The germline CDR1 and CDR2 sequences are SGHRS and YFSETQ. CDR3 nucleotides: TGCGCCAGCAGCTTACGAGGGGGCTTAAACACAGATACGCAGTATTTT. It yields the protein CASSLRGGLNTDTQYF. The variable domain in full, with the rest retrieved from reference TRBV5-1 and TRBJ2-3, is KAGVTQTPRYLIKTRGQQVTLSCSPISGHRSVSWYQQTPGQGLQFLFEYFSETQRNKGNFPGRFSGRQFSNSRSEMNVSTLELGDSALYLCASSLRGGLNTDTQYFGPGTRLTVL.

In nucleotides, the CDR3 is TGCAGTGCTAGTCCGGGGGGGTCTAGCACAGATACGCAGTATTTT. It codes for CSASPGGSSTDTQYF. The V and J genes are TRBV20-1 and TRBJ2-3; 8 bases are shared with TRBD2. After removal of 3 bases from V and 0 bases from J, the junction contained 5 bases not matched to a gene. The germline gives CDR1 DFQATT, CDR2 SNEGSKA (reference sequence). The CDR3 consists of 15 residues.

This clonotype was seen a single time. The chain recombines TRBV7-8 with TRBJ2-1; TRBD2 matches at 9 bases. Per germline, CDR1 SGHVS and CDR2 FQNEAQ. Trimming at V came to 4 bases and at J to 0 bases, leaving 7 bases not matched to a gene. The CDR3 contains 17 residues. CDR3 protein: CASSSYRLAVSYNEQFF. CDR3 in DNA: TGTGCCAGCAGCTCCTATCGACTAGCGGTCTCCTACAATGAGCAGTTCTTC.

In nucleotides, the CDR3 is TGCAGCGTTGAAGGTGGCGGGGCCACGAACACCGGGGAGCTGTTTTTT. Its protein is CSVEGGGATNTGELFF. J is TRBJ2-2 and V is TRBV29-1; tentative D call: TRBD2 (6 bases). In germline, CDR1 is SQVTM, CDR2 ANQGSEA. V dropped 1 base and J dropped 0 bases, with 12 bases sitting between them. This CDR3 spans 16 amino acids.

There are a few counts of this clonotype. The chain uses TRBV25-1 and TRBJ2-7; a weak D match, TRBD1 (5 bases). Looked up from germline, CDR1 is MGHDK and CDR2 is SYGVNS. V lost 6 bases and J 6 bases, leaving 18 bases between the germline ends. The CDR3 covers 14 residues. CDR3 loop: CASSARGPIREQYF. The CDR3 DNA sequence: TGTGCCAGCAGCGCTAGGGGTCCTATCCGCGAGCAGTACTTC.

The chain is built from TRBV6-1 and TRBJ2-5; 11 bases line up with TRBD2. The J call could be wrong; TRBJ2-1 is a better fit for the DNA end. This CDR3 spans 15 amino acids. The germline V gene has CDR1 MNHNS and CDR2 SASEGT. In DNA form, the CDR3 reads TGTGCCAGCAGACCGGGACTAGCGGCTTACAATGAGCAGTTCTTC. Amino acids: CASRPGLAAYNEQFF.

Here the CDR3 reads CATRPTTNEKLFF. The CDR3 DNA reads as TGCGCCACCAGACCAACAACTAATGAAAAACTGTTTTTT. The V gene is TRBV5-1, the J gene TRBJ1-4; D call uncertain. Germline loops: CDR1 SGHRS, CDR2 YFSETQ. V lost 9 bases to trimming and J lost 0 bases, with 9 bases between them. The CDR3 sequence is 13 residues long.

This clonotype has just a few counts. This chain connects TRBV5-1 to TRBJ2-5; TRBD1 agrees at 9 bases. This CDR3 has 14 residues. Germline V gene lookup returns CDR1 SGHRS and CDR2 YFSETQ. The V and J ends lost 7 bases and 5 bases, in that order; junction bases with no gene match: 9. The CDR3: CASHKLDRGETQYF. The CDR3 DNA is TGCGCCAGCCATAAATTGGACAGGGGTGAGACCCAGTACTTC. The entire variable domain, with the rest obtained from reference TRBV5-1 and TRBJ2-5, is as follows: KAGVTQTPRYLIKTRGQQVTLSCSPISGHRSVSWYQQTPGQGLQFLFEYFSETQRNKGNFPGRFSGRQFSNSRSEMNVSTLELGDSALYLCASHKLDRGETQYFGPGTRLLVL.

The chain couples TRBV7-2 to TRBJ2-1; D not certain. CDR1 is SGHTA, CDR2 FQGNSA, per germline. Deletions cut 10 bases from V and 0 bases from J, with 16 bases between. This CDR3 has 15 residues. CDR3 bases: TGTGCCACCCGACTTAGCCGGAGCTCCTACAATGAGCAGTTCTTC. Translation gives CATRLSRSSYNEQFF.

In this sample, this clonotype turned up a few times. The V gene is TRBV12-3 or TRBV12-4, the J gene TRBJ2-5, with TRBD1 matching 7 bases. The J segment lost 2 bases and the V segment lost 3 bases, leaving 6 bases of the junction unmatched. This CDR3 has 15 amino acids. Written as DNA, the CDR3 is TGTGCCAGCAGTTTCTTCCTGACAGGGCAAGAGACCCAGTACTTC. Translating it yields CASSFFLTGQETQYF.